One and the same sample provided the 9 T cell receptor beta chains below, sequenced in a study of cytomegalovirus exposure and HLA in healthy donors. Both 60 Vbeta primers and 13 Jbeta primers went into the PCR. TCRdb's copy holds only in-frame clones and misses some; the assay was immunoSEQ multiplex PCR. Among over 150,000 clones, 55% to 80% were seen once, and the ten largest hold around 4.5%. Sequencing was performed on PBMCs. The receptors here all came from a woman in her late teens or twenties in good health and CMV-seropositive.

This clone was seen a few times. The J gene is TRBJ1-2, the V gene TRBV4-1; no firm D call. This CDR3 has 14 residues. Germline V CDR1 and CDR2: MGHRA, YSYEKL. V was shortened by 3 bases and J by 7 bases, with 15 bases between the two germline ends. The CDR3 sequence is CASSQIGLQAGYTF. For the CDR3, the DNA is TGCGCCAGCAGCCAGATCGGACTCCAGGCTGGCTACACCTTC.

The chain uses TRBV27 and TRBJ2-7; D gene unclear. Germline V gene lookup returns CDR1 MNHEY and CDR2 SMNVEV (reference sequence). V shed 3 bases and J shed 6 bases, with 6 bases lying between them. The CDR3 covers 11 residues. CDR3 bases: TGTGCCAGCAGTTTCTCTATCGAGCAGTACTTC. It encodes CASSFSIEQYF.

The chain joins TRBV5-4 to TRBJ2-7; D remains unclear. CDR3 length: 11 amino acids. Germline CDR1 SGHNT, CDR2 YYREEE (reference sequence). V was cut by 2 bases and J by 3 bases, with 3 bases left in between. The CDR3 DNA follows: TGTGCCAGCAGCTTCTACTACGAGCAGTACTTC. Protein sequence: CASSFYYEQYF.

A single count supports this clone. The genes are TRBV7-9 and TRBJ2-5; tentative D call: TRBD2 (5 bases). The CDR3 has 13 residues. V lost 0 bases to trimming and J lost 11 bases, with 13 bases between them. Germline assignment: CDR1 SEHNR and CDR2 FQNEAQ (reference sequence). CDR3 in amino acids: CASSLAALREQYF. The CDR3 DNA reads TGTGCCAGCAGCTTAGCCGCCTTGAGGGAGCAGTACTTC.

The CDR3: CASSWWGFQQFF. CDR3 nucleotide sequence: TGCGCCAGCAGTTGGTGGGGCTTTCAGCAGTTCTTC. The chain carries TRBV5-1 and TRBJ2-1; D possibly corresponds to TRBD1 (5 bases). CDR3 length: 12 residues. V shed 5 bases and J shed 11 bases, with 14 bases lying between them. CDR1 and CDR2 from the germline V gene are SGHRS and YFSETQ.

The rearrangement uses TRBV11-3 and TRBJ2-2; 10 bases agree with TRBD1. Germline loops: CDR1 SGHNT, CDR2 YENEEA. The CDR3 consists of 16 residues. With 4 bases clipped from V and 3 bases from J, the junction kept 5 bases outside the gene matches. The CDR3 is CASSSRDRGDTGELFF. CDR3 in DNA: TGTGCCAGCAGCTCCCGGGACAGGGGCGACACCGGGGAGCTGTTTTTT. Looking up the rest from reference TRBV11-3 and TRBJ2-2 gives the full variable domain: EAGVVQSPRYKIIEKKQPVAFWCNPISGHNTLYWYLQNLGQGPELLIRYENEEAVDDSQLPKDRFSAERLKGVDSTLKIQPAELGDSAVYLCASSSRDRGDTGELFFGEGSRLTVL.

The genes are TRBV5-1 and TRBJ1-1; D may be TRBD1 (6 bases). Trimming pared 2 bases from V and 1 base from J, leaving 12 bases between. CDR1 is SGHRS, CDR2 YFSETQ, per germline. CDR3 length: 15 amino acids. CDR3 sequence (DNA): TGCGCCAGCAGCTTAACAGGGTCAGGGAACACTGAAGCTTTCTTT. Protein sequence: CASSLTGSGNTEAFF.

This clone was seen a handful of times. The rearrangement joins TRBV6-6 to TRBJ2-5; no reliable D call. The J call may be incorrect, as the DNA end agrees better with TRBJ2-7. The V gene's germline CDR1 is MNHNY and CDR2 SVGAGI (reference sequence). The CDR3 length is 14 residues. The CDR3, as DNA: TGTGCCAGCAGTTACTCGGGCCACGGCTACGAGCAGTACTTC. Translated: CASSYSGHGYEQYF.

This clone appeared once. V is TRBV5-1 and J is TRBJ1-3; D uncertain. This CDR3 is built from 13 residues. From germline, CDR1 is SGHRS and CDR2 YFSETQ. V lost 2 bases, J lost 7 bases, and 10 bases lay in between. As DNA, the CDR3 is TGCGCCAGCAGCTTCAGCAGCGACAACACCATATATTTT. As protein: CASSFSSDNTIYF.